One sample yielded the 13 T cell receptor beta chains listed below, sequenced in a study of CD8+ T cells in alopecia areata. Once RNA had been extracted, it was reverse transcribed into cDNA to act as the sequencing template. Only in-frame clones appear in the TCRdb table, and some are missing; sequencing was by immunoSEQ multiplex PCR. The table records 150,000 to 250,000 clones, nearly 60% of them present only once. Treatment indicated: oral pan-JAK inhibitor, 5-10 mg twice daily. Sequences were derived from CD4+ T cells sorted from blood, sampled at week 24, from a patient treated with tofacitinib. These receptors were collected from a human donor with alopecia areata.

This clone appeared a few times. This chain connects TRBV29-1 to TRBJ1-1; a weak D match, TRBD1 (6 bases). The CDR3 covers 13 residues. V lost 7 bases and J lost 0, with 12 bases in between. Looked up from germline, CDR1 is SQVTM and CDR2 is ANQGSEA. In DNA form, the CDR3 reads TGCAGCGCCTCTAGGGACATGAACACTGAAGCTTTCTTT. Protein product: CSASRDMNTEAFF.

This clone was seen more than once but under ten times. The J gene is TRBJ2-4, the V gene TRBV5-1; D unclear. V lost 0 bases and J lost 1, with 14 bases in between. The CDR3 is 17 amino acids. The germline CDR1 and CDR2 sequences are SGHRS and YFSETQ. CDR3 sequence: CASSLAQLGLAKNIQYF. The DNA for the CDR3 is TGCGCCAGCAGCTTGGCCCAGTTAGGATTGGCCAAAAACATTCAGTACTTC.

The sample holds one count of this clone. This chain connects TRBV4-2 to TRBJ2-7; D unclear. CDR3 length: 13 amino acids. CDR1 and CDR2 (germline): LGHNA, YNFKEQ. V was trimmed by 4 bases and J by 0 bases, leaving 7 bases between them. CDR3 loop: CASSPGISYEQYF. CDR3 coding DNA: TGTGCCAGCAGCCCCGGCATCTCCTACGAGCAGTACTTC.

The CDR3 here is CASMTSESYNEQFF. The CDR3 bases are TGTGCCAGCATGACTAGCGAGTCCTACAATGAGCAGTTCTTC. V and J are TRBV2 and TRBJ2-1; the match to TRBD2 covers 8 bases. This CDR3 is built from 14 residues. The ends lost 7 bases at V and 1 base at J; junction bases unmatched: 3. Germline CDR1 SNHLY, CDR2 FYNNEI.

The rearrangement links TRBV7-2 to TRBJ1-6; 9 positions agree with TRBD1. The CDR3 is made up of 16 amino acids. Per germline, CDR1 SGHTA and CDR2 FQGNSA. With V trimmed by 5 bases and J by 10 bases, 12 bases remained unmatched. The CDR3 is CASSRQGQGFGSPLHF. The DNA for the CDR3 is TGTGCCAGCAGCCGTCAAGGACAGGGGTTTGGATCACCCCTCCACTTT.

This clone was observed a handful of times. The chain joins TRBV19 to TRBJ1-1, with TRBD1 as a possible D gene (5 bases). The V end was cut by 3 bases, the J end by 5 bases, with 16 bases between. The CDR3 covers 15 residues. Germline V lookup: CDR1 LNHDA, CDR2 SQIVND (reference sequence). The CDR3 region is CASSIQGGIGTEAFF. The CDR3 bases are TGTGCCAGTAGTATCCAGGGTGGGATTGGAACTGAAGCTTTCTTT.

This clone was found a few times. The V and J genes are TRBV29-1 and TRBJ1-2; D unclear. V shed 2 bases and J shed 7 bases, with 14 bases lying between them. Per germline, CDR1 SQVTM and CDR2 ANQGSEA. The CDR3 runs 13 residues. Here the CDR3 reads CSVEISGLGGYTF. The CDR3, as DNA: TGCAGCGTTGAAATCTCCGGATTGGGTGGCTACACCTTC.

The J gene is TRBJ2-1, the V gene TRBV29-1; D gene unclear. Per germline, CDR1 SQVTM and CDR2 ANQGSEA. The CDR3 consists of 12 residues. V lost 6 bases and J lost 9, with 15 bases in between. The CDR3 reads CSVSARTGEQFF. In nucleotides, the CDR3 is TGCAGCGTATCCGCCAGGACCGGTGAGCAGTTCTTC.

V is TRBV20-1 and J is TRBJ2-1; TRBD2 is a possible D gene (6 bases). CDR1 is DFQATT and CDR2 is SNEGSKA in the germline V gene (reference sequence). V was cut by 7 bases and J by 7 bases, with 11 bases left in between. The CDR3 runs to 11 residues. The chain's CDR3 is CSVPGVNEQFF. The CDR3 nucleotides read TGCAGTGTTCCGGGAGTGAATGAGCAGTTCTTC.

The rearrangement links TRBV30 to TRBJ2-3, with 8 bases fitting TRBD2. The CDR3 covers 13 residues. Per the germline V gene, CDR1 is GTSNPN and CDR2 is SVGIG (reference sequence). The V gene end was trimmed by 4 bases and the J gene end by 4 bases; junction bases not matched to a gene: 4. Here the CDR3 reads CAWKAGGPDTQYF. The CDR3 bases are TGTGCCTGGAAGGCGGGAGGTCCAGATACGCAGTATTTT.

The genes are TRBV5-4 and TRBJ1-2; tentative D call: TRBD1 (6 bases). Trimming shortened V by 2 bases and J by 6 bases, and 11 bases separated the two germline ends. CDR1 SGHNT and CDR2 YYREEE come from the germline V gene (reference sequence). This CDR3 region has 13 residues. The CDR3 is CASSLPQGHGYTF. CDR3 sequence (DNA): TGTGCCAGCAGCTTACCCCAGGGGCATGGCTACACCTTC. The complete variable domain, with remaining parts taken from reference TRBV5-4 and TRBJ1-2, reads ETGVTQSPTHLIKTRGQQVTLRCSSQSGHNTVSWYQQALGQGPQFIFQYYREEENGRGNFPPRFSGLQFPNYSSELNVNALELDDSALYLCASSLPQGHGYTFGSGTRLTVV.

This rearrangement joins TRBV7-8 to TRBJ1-5, with D tentatively TRBD1 (5 bases). Germline V gene sequence: CDR1 SGHVS, CDR2 FQNEAQ. V lost 1 base and J 5 bases, leaving 18 bases between the germline ends. The CDR3 is 17 amino acids. CDR3 DNA sequence: TGTGCCAGCAGCTTAGGTGGCAGGGTATGGGACTATCAGCCCCAGCATTTT. Its translation: CASSLGGRVWDYQPQHF.

This clone was detected a few times. The chain carries TRBV4-3 and TRBJ1-5; a possible D gene is TRBD1 (5 bases). The length of the CDR3 is 14 residues. Germline CDR1 LGHNA, CDR2 YSLEER. Trimming stripped 0 bases from V and 7 bases from J, with 10 bases between. The DNA of the CDR3 is TGCGCCAGCAGCCAAGATACCTGGGGGCAGCCCCAGCATTTT. It specifies CASSQDTWGQPQHF.